Shown below are 27 T cell receptor beta chains from a single sample sequenced in a study of OX40 agonist ivuxolimab in advanced cancers. The method behind the library was the immunoSEQ multiplex PCR assay. What TCRdb holds here is the immuneACCESS table cut down to in-frame rearrangements. Part of the clones is not present; checked against another copy, under half of the missing clones reflect an unresolved V gene, and the others are unexplained. The sample profile shows under 80,000 clones; 88% of them were found once. The biggest ten clones account for about 3.8% of the sample. Sequencing was performed on CD4+ or CD8+ T cells sorted from blood, taken in a trial of the OX40 agonist ivuxolimab. The source of these receptors is an adult with an advanced solid tumor such as melanoma, head and neck, liver or kidney cancer.

V usage is TRBV5-4 and J usage is TRBJ2-7; no definite D call. The CDR3 runs to 12 residues. Germline V gene sequence: CDR1 SGHNT, CDR2 YYREEE (reference sequence). The V and J ends lost 4 bases and 6 bases respectively, with 11 bases between them. The CDR3 reads CASSLPPLEQYF. The DNA for the CDR3 is TGTGCCAGCAGCCTCCCTCCCCTCGAGCAGTACTTC.

V and J are TRBV30 and TRBJ2-5, with D unclear. The V end was cut by 2 bases, the J end by 5 bases, with 15 bases between. The CDR3 consists of 14 residues. The germline V gene encodes CDR1 GTSNPN and CDR2 SVGIG (reference sequence). Here the CDR3 DNA reads TGTGCCTGGAGTCCCATCGGGCCCTCGGAGACCCAGTACTTC. As protein: CAWSPIGPSETQYF.

This chain connects TRBV10-2 to TRBJ1-1; D call uncertain. Between the trimmed V and J ends, which lost 6 bases and 5 bases, there was a span of 13 bases. CDR3 length equals 13 residues. Germline lookup yields CDR1 WSHSY and CDR2 SAAADI. CDR3 DNA sequence: TGCGCCAGCAGAAGGGAAGGGCGGACTGAAGCTTTCTTT. Its translation is CASRREGRTEAFF.

V is TRBV27 and J is TRBJ1-2; D not certain. CDR1 is MNHEY and CDR2 is SMNVEV in the germline V gene (reference sequence). The germline V and J ends were trimmed by 2 bases and 8 bases, with 9 bases remaining between them. The CDR3 loop spans 12 amino acids. CDR3 sequence reads: CASSLKGFGYTF. For the CDR3, the DNA is TGTGCCAGCAGTTTAAAGGGCTTCGGCTACACCTTC.

This clone is a singleton in its sample. The V and J genes are TRBV19 and TRBJ2-4; unclear D gene. This CDR3 has 13 amino acids. V was pared by 5 bases and J by 7 bases, with 12 bases between. CDR1 and CDR2 (germline): LNHDA, SQIVND (reference sequence). CDR3 loop: CASSSAGPNIQYF. CDR3 coding DNA: TGTGCCAGTAGTTCGGCAGGCCCCAACATTCAGTACTTC. Combining the CDR3 with reference TRBV19 and TRBJ2-4 gives the whole variable domain DGGITQSPKYLFRKEGQNVTLSCEQNLNHDAMYWYRQDPGQGLRLIYYSQIVNDFQKGDIAEGYSVSREKKESFPLTVTSAQKNPTAFYLCASSSAGPNIQYFGAGTRLSVL.

Worth noting for this clone: An end of the junction does not agree with germline; a read error may underlie this. The chain joins TRBV6-4 to TRBJ1-4; 7 nucleotides align to TRBD1. CDR1 is MRHNA and CDR2 is SNTAGT in the germline V gene. The CDR3 is 18 amino acids. The CDR3 reads CASSDSIGGARIGENLFF. Here the CDR3 DNA reads TGTGCCAGCAGTGACTCGATAGGGGGCGCCAGGATAGGTGAAAACCTGTTTTTT.

V and J are TRBV21-1 and TRBJ1-4; the table's D call TRBD1 went unverified against the DNA. TRBV21-1 is listed as a pseudogene. The CDR3 is 14 residues long. The CDR3 here is CASTQDRGREKLFF. The DNA for the CDR3 is TGTGCCAGCACCCAGGACAGGGGGCGAGAAAAACTGTTTTTT.

This clone was observed a handful of times. The chain carries TRBV28 and TRBJ2-3; no clear D gene. The CDR3 has 13 residues. Germline assignment: CDR1 MDHEN and CDR2 SYDVKM. The V end was cut by 7 bases, the J end by 0 bases, with 8 bases between. Written as DNA, the CDR3 is TGTGCCAGCAACACGCCTAGCACAGATACGCAGTATTTT. Protein product: CASNTPSTDTQYF.

The rearrangement joins TRBV5-4 to TRBJ2-1; possible D gene TRBD2, 6 bases. The CDR3 sequence is 13 residues long. Germline assignment: CDR1 SGHNT and CDR2 YYREEE (reference sequence). Trimming stripped 4 bases from V and 7 bases from J, with 12 bases between. Here the CDR3 reads CASSMGGRNEQFF. The CDR3, as DNA: TGTGCCAGCAGCATGGGGGGTAGGAATGAGCAGTTCTTC.

The rearrangement links TRBV4-2 to TRBJ1-2; D call uncertain. The V end lost 0 bases, the J end lost 8 bases, and 13 bases lay between the germline ends. The germline V gene encodes CDR1 LGHNA and CDR2 YNFKEQ. The CDR3 consists of 14 residues. CDR3: CASSQDYEGTGYTF. In DNA, the CDR3 is TGTGCCAGCAGCCAAGATTACGAAGGTACGGGCTACACCTTC.

This clone appeared a few times. The chain employs TRBV29-1 and TRBJ1-1; the D is unclear. Germline values: CDR1 SQVTM, CDR2 ANQGSEA. Trimming took 5 bases from V and 7 from J, leaving 11 bases between them. This CDR3 has 11 residues. The CDR3 region has the DNA TGCAGCGTTCGTTACGGGGTTGAAGCTTTCTTT. Amino acids: CSVRYGVEAFF.

The chain employs TRBV5-4 and TRBJ1-2; D is unclear. Trimming cost V 6 bases and J 2 bases, with 11 bases left between them. Germline V CDR1 and CDR2: SGHNT, YYREEE (reference sequence). CDR3 length: 13 amino acids. The CDR3 loop reads CASNQDGNYGYTF. CDR3 nucleotides: TGTGCCAGCAACCAAGACGGAAACTATGGCTACACCTTC.

The genes are TRBV6-5 and TRBJ2-7; D is perhaps TRBD1 (5 bases). This CDR3 spans 12 amino acids. V lost 6 bases to trimming and J lost 6 bases, with 12 bases between them. Germline CDR1 reads MNHEY; CDR2 reads SVGAGI. CDR3 coding DNA: TGTGCCAGCAGAGGTAACAGGTTCGAGCAGTACTTC. This gives the protein CASRGNRFEQYF.

The chain recombines TRBV2 with TRBJ2-5; 9 bases are shared with TRBD1. The junction had 6 bases not matched to a gene; V was cut back by 8 bases and J by 5 bases. CDR1 and CDR2 from the germline V gene are SNHLY and FYNNEI. The CDR3 runs to 13 residues. The CDR3 spells CASSGQGRETQYF. The CDR3 coding sequence is TGTGCCAGCTCAGGACAGGGGAGGGAGACCCAGTACTTC.

The chain is built from TRBV27 and TRBJ1-2; D gene ambiguous. Germline CDR1 and CDR2: MNHEY and SMNVEV (reference sequence). The CDR3 covers 14 residues. Trimming removed 4 bases at V and 1 base at J, with 10 bases between. This CDR3 is CASSSIRDNYGYTF. The CDR3 nucleotides are TGTGCCAGCAGTTCGATACGGGATAACTATGGCTACACCTTC.

The chain has TRBV2 and TRBJ2-1; TRBD2 matches 8 bases. J lost 9 bases, V lost 6 bases, and 13 bases had no gene match. CDR3 length equals 15 residues. Germline CDR1 SNHLY, CDR2 FYNNEI. This CDR3 reads CASRPGLASPREQFF. CDR3 bases: TGTGCCAGCAGACCCGGACTAGCATCCCCCCGTGAGCAGTTCTTC.

This clone was counted only a few times. The genes are TRBV27 and TRBJ2-1, with 7 bases matching TRBD2. With 5 bases clipped from V and 4 bases from J, the junction kept 5 bases outside the gene matches. Germline loops: CDR1 MNHEY, CDR2 SMNVEV (reference sequence). This CDR3 has 14 residues. CDR3 protein: CASSPGGNYNEQFF. As DNA, the CDR3 is TGTGCCAGCAGTCCGGGGGGAAATTACAATGAGCAGTTCTTC.

The rearrangement links TRBV6-1 to TRBJ2-1, with D perhaps TRBD2 (6 bases). The germline V gene encodes CDR1 MNHNS and CDR2 SASEGT. Trimming stripped 7 bases from V and 5 bases from J, with 12 bases between. The CDR3 is 13 amino acids. The CDR3 nucleotides read TGTGCCAGCAAAGAGGGACTTAACAATGAGCAGTTCTTC. Protein sequence: CASKEGLNNEQFF.

This clone came up once. The sample contains more than one DNA sequence encoding this CDR3. This sequence joins TRBV9 and TRBJ2-3; TRBD1 matches 9 bases. V gave up 3 bases and J gave up 3 bases; unmatched junction bases: 11. Germline assignment: CDR1 SGDLS and CDR2 YYNGEE. The CDR3 is 17 residues long. CDR3 nucleotide sequence: TGTGCCAGCAGCGACCACACAGGGGGCGGCCTTACAGATACGCAGTATTTT. This gives the protein CASSDHTGGGLTDTQYF.

The chain has TRBV6-9 and TRBJ1-5; maybe TRBD1 (6 bases). CDR1 MNHGY and CDR2 SVAAGI come from the germline V gene. V was pared by 1 base and J by 3 bases, with 10 bases between. CDR3 length equals 15 residues. The CDR3 loop reads CASSYFGQLNQPQHF. CDR3 nucleotide sequence: TGTGCCAGCAGTTATTTCGGACAGCTCAATCAGCCCCAGCATTTT.

A few counts support this clone. The CDR3 here is CTSDPLNTEAFF. CDR3 nucleotide sequence: TGCACCAGCGATCCCTTGAACACTGAAGCTTTCTTT. The genes are TRBV1 and TRBJ1-1. TRBV1 is recorded as a pseudogene. The CDR3 covers 12 residues.

This sequence joins TRBV28 and TRBJ1-2; 7 nucleotides line up with TRBD1. Trimming cost V 8 bases and J 8 bases; bases outside gene matches: 8. In germline, CDR1 is MDHEN, CDR2 SYDVKM. The CDR3 extends over 12 amino acids. CDR3 bases: TGTGCCAGCGGAACGACAGGGAGGGGCTACACCTTC. Translated, it gives CASGTTGRGYTF.

The chain recombines TRBV18 with TRBJ2-3, with 10 nucleotides matching TRBD2. Unmatched junction bases numbered 12, after V lost 0 bases and J lost 0 bases. This CDR3 comprises 20 residues. The germline gives CDR1 KGHSH, CDR2 LQKENI. Written as DNA, the CDR3 is TGTGCCAGCTCACCACCCCCTAGCGGGAGCGGAAGTACTAGCACAGATACGCAGTATTTT. Amino acids: CASSPPPSGSGSTSTDTQYF.

This rearrangement joins TRBV10-3 to TRBJ2-2, with D perhaps matching TRBD2 (6 bases). V lost 2 bases and J lost 6, with 16 bases in between. The CDR3 is 16 amino acids. Germline loops: CDR1 ENHRY, CDR2 SYGVKD. The CDR3 region has the DNA TGTGCCATCAGTGAGCGCGGAGGGGTTGATTCCGGGGAGCTGTTTTTT. This gives the protein CAISERGGVDSGELFF.

The rearrangement links TRBV5-6 to TRBJ2-6; 9 nucleotides agree with TRBD1. Germline V lookup: CDR1 SGHDT, CDR2 YYEEEE. Trimming at V came to 4 bases and at J to 0 bases, leaving 8 bases not matched to a gene. The length of the CDR3 is 18 residues. The DNA of the CDR3 is TGTGCCAGCAGCCCGGGCGACAGGGGGGTCTCTGGGGCCAACGTCCTGACTTTC. Encoded protein: CASSPGDRGVSGANVLTF.

This clone has only one observation. J is TRBJ2-5 and V is TRBV27; 9 bases are shared with TRBD1. The DNA end favors TRBJ2-7, so the J call may be wrong. The CDR3 extends over 15 amino acids. Germline V CDR1 and CDR2: MNHEY, SMNVEV (reference sequence). The CDR3 here is CASSFVGQGTYEQYF. The CDR3, as DNA: TGTGCCAGCAGTTTCGTCGGACAGGGGACCTACGAGCAGTACTTC.

The gene calls are TRBV4-1 and TRBJ2-5; D might be TRBD2 (6 bases). The CDR3 contains 14 residues. Germline V gives CDR1 MGHRA, CDR2 YSYEKL. V was shortened by 4 bases and J by 5 bases, with 14 bases between the two germline ends. The CDR3 region has the DNA TGCGCCAGCAGCCTTATGGGGACTTCGGAGACCCAGTACTTC. It encodes CASSLMGTSETQYF.